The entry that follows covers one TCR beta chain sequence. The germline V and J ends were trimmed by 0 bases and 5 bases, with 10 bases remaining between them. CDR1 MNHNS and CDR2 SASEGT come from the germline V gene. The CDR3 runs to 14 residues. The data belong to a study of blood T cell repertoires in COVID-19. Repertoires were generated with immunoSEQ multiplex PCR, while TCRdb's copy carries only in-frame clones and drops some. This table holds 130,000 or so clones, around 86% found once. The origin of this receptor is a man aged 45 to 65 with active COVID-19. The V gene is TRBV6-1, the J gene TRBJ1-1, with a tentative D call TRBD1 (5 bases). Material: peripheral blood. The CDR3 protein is CASSEAGGRTEAFF. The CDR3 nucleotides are TGTGCCAGCAGTGAAGCGGGGGGGAGGACTGAAGCTTTCTTT.